This T cell receptor (beta chain) comes out of a study of T-cell memory formation after mild COVID-19. This clonotype has a handful of counts. The V segment lost 4 bases and the J segment 6 bases; nucleotides outside the gene matches: 8. CDR3 length: 14 residues. MiXCR was run by TCRdb on the 5' RACE reads, yielding one entry per CDR3 protein. The sample includes approximately 500,000 distinct CDR3 sequences, around a quarter seen only once; the top ten take approximately 13%. The receptor was derived from an adult woman who had mild COVID-19 (a few samples of this study predate the infection). Cell type and time point are not known. The chain recombines TRBV23-1 with TRBJ1-2; TRBD1 aligns across 7 bases. TRBV23-1 qualifies as an ORF whose function is uncertain. Sequences were obtained from PBMCs or a T cell subset sorted from them (not recorded which). The DNA of the CDR3 is TGCGCCAGCAGTCTGACCCGGCAGGGGGATGGCTACACCTTC. Residues: CASSLTRQGDGYTF.